The 4 T cell receptor beta chains reported below all come from one sample, sequenced in a study of neoadjuvant anti-PD-1 for oral cavity cancer. Assay: immunoSEQ multiplex PCR; the TCRdb copy retains only in-frame clones and omits some. The table records 40,000 or so clones, around 40% of them present only once. Time point defined: after neoadjuvant nivolumab, at surgical resection. The specimen comprised tumor tissue, sampled after nivolumab (anti-PD-1) treatment. The source of these receptors is a person aged 40 to 85 with oral cavity squamous cell carcinoma.

This chain uses TRBV27 with TRBJ2-3; D ambiguous. V dropped 0 bases and J dropped 2 bases, with 6 bases sitting between them. The CDR3 sequence is 14 residues long. Germline CDR1 is MNHEY and CDR2 is SMNVEV (reference sequence). The CDR3, as DNA: TGTGCCAGCAGTTTATCAGGCACCACAGATACGCAGTATTTT. The encoded protein is CASSLSGTTDTQYF.

The chain uses TRBV11-2 and TRBJ1-4, with D uncertain. Trimming stripped 5 bases from V and 0 bases from J, with 10 bases between. CDR1 and CDR2 (germline): SGHAT, FQNNGV. CDR3 length: 15 amino acids. CDR3 sequence reads: CASSPTTATNEKLFF. In nucleotides, the CDR3 is TGTGCCAGCAGCCCCACGACTGCAACTAATGAAAAACTGTTTTTT.

V usage is TRBV6-5 and J usage is TRBJ2-7; D possibly corresponds to TRBD2 (6 bases). The V and J ends lost 4 bases and 7 bases respectively, with 14 bases between them. The CDR3 loop spans 13 amino acids. Per the germline V gene, CDR1 is MNHEY and CDR2 is SVGAGI. CDR3 amino acids: CASSSPGLREQYF. CDR3 nucleotide sequence: TGTGCCAGCAGTTCACCGGGACTGAGGGAGCAGTACTTC.

This clone showed up many times. This chain connects TRBV29-1 to TRBJ1-1; D possibly corresponds to TRBD1 (6 bases). V was pared by 7 bases and J by 10 bases, with 19 bases between. Germline lookup yields CDR1 SQVTM and CDR2 ANQGSEA. This CDR3 has 12 residues. The CDR3 DNA sequence: TGCAGCGCCGTTAAACAGGGTGGTAGAGCTTTCTTT. This codes for CSAVKQGGRAFF. Filled out from reference TRBV29-1 and TRBJ1-1, the complete variable domain reads SAVISQKPSRDICQRGTSLTIQCQVDSQVTMMFWYRQQPGQSLTLIATANQGSEATYESGFVIDKFPISRPNLTFSTLTVSNMSPEDSSIYLCSAVKQGGRAFFGQGTRLTVV.